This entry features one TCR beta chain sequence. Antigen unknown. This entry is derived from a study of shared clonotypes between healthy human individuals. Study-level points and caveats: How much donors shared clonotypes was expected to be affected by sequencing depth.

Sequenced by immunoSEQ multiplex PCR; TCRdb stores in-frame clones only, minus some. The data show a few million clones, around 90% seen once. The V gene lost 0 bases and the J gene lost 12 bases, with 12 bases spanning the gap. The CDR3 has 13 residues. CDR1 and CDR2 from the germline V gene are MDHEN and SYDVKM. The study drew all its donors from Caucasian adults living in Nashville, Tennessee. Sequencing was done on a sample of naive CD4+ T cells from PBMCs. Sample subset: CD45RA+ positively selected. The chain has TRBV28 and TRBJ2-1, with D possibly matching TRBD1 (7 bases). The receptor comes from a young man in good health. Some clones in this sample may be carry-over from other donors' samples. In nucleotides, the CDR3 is TGTGCCAGCAGTTTATGGAACAGGGGAGGGCAGTTCTTC. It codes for CASSLWNRGGQFF.